This T cell receptor (beta chain) was recorded in a study of blood T cell repertoires in COVID-19. Produced via immunoSEQ multiplex PCR; TCRdb's table is partial and in-frame only. The data contain more than 90,000 clones, roughly 83% of them singletons. V dropped 4 bases and J dropped 9; count of bases not matched to a gene: 13. The CDR3 is 15 residues long. Germline V gene lookup returns CDR1 SGDLS and CDR2 YYNGEE. This clone was recorded a few times. The material sequenced was peripheral blood. The genes are TRBV9 and TRBJ2-1; 7 bases match TRBD2. This sequence originates from a woman aged 70-85 years with acute or convalescent COVID-19. CDR3 loop: CASSPRAGPLSEQFF. The CDR3 region has the DNA TGTGCCAGCAGCCCACGAGCGGGGCCGTTGAGTGAGCAGTTCTTC.